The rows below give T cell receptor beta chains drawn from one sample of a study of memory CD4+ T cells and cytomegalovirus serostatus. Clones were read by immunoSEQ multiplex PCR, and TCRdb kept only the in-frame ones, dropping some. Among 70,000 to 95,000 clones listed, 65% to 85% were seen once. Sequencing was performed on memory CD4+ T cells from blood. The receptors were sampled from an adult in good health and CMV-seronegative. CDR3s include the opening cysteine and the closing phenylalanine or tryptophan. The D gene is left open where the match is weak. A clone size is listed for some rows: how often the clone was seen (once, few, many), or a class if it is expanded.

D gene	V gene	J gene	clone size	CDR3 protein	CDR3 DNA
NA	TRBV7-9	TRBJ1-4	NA	CASSPGTLNEKLFF	TGTGCCAGCAGCCCAGGGACCTTAAATGAAAAACTGTTTTTT
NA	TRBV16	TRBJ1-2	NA	CASSPDTYGYTF	TGTGCCAGCAGCCCTGATACTTATGGCTACACCTTC
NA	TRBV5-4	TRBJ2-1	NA	CASSLEAIEQFF	TGTGCCAGCAGCTTGGAGGCTATCGAGCAGTTCTTC
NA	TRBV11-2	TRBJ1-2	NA	CASSRGGLRVYGYTF	TGTGCCAGCAGCCGGGGGGGTTTGAGGGTCTATGGCTACACCTTC
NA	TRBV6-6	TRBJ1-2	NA	CASSINYGGDGYTF	TGTGCCAGCAGTATAAACTACGGGGGCGATGGCTACACCTTC
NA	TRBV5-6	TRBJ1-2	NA	CASSLVGRAAIGYTF	TGTGCCAGCAGCTTGGTAGGCAGGGCAGCAATTGGCTACACCTTC
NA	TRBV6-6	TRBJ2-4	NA	CASLNMGGTGDIQYF	TGTGCCAGCTTGAATATGGGGGGTACGGGGGACATTCAGTACTTC
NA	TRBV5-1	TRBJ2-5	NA	CASSLVGTDAQETQYF	TGCGCCAGCAGCTTGGTAGGCACGGATGCACAAGAGACCCAGTACTTC
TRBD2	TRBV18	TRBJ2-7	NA	CASSLSGTSGSYEQYF	TGTGCCAGCTCACTCTCCGGGACTAGCGGATCCTACGAGCAGTACTTC
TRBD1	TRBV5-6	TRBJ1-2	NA	CASSPTGTGGGGYTF	TGTGCCAGCAGCCCGACGGGGACAGGGGGCGGAGGCTACACCTTC
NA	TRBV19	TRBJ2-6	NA	CASRFPGANVLTF	TGTGCCAGTAGGTTCCCTGGGGCCAACGTCCTGACTTTC
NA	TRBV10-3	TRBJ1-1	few	CAISESQTRPLPEAFF	TGTGCCATCAGTGAGTCGCAGACTCGGCCCCTTCCCGAAGCTTTCTTT
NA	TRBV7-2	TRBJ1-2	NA	CASSPGTGYGYTF	TGTGCCAGCAGTCCCGGGACCGGGTATGGCTACACCTTC
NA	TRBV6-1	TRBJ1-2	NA	CASSDPYGAGYTF	TGTGCCAGCAGTGACCCATATGGGGCTGGCTACACCTTC
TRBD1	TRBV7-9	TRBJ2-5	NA	CASSDYRGQETQYF	TGTGCCAGCAGCGATTACAGGGGGCAAGAGACCCAGTACTTC
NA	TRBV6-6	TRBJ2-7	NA	CASTPVGGHEQYF	TGTGCCAGCACCCCCGTCGGGGGCCACGAGCAGTACTTC
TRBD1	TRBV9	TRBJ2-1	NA	CASSAQVGTAYNEQFF	TGTGCCAGCAGCGCCCAAGTGGGGACAGCCTACAATGAGCAGTTCTTC
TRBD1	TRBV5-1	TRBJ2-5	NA	CASSLQGEGETQYF	TGCGCCAGCAGCTTACAGGGGGAAGGAGAGACCCAGTACTTC
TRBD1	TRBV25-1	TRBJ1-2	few	CASSEWGQSYGYTF	TGTGCCAGCAGTGAATGGGGACAGTCCTATGGCTACACCTTC
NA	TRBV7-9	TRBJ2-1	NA	CASSAYNEQFF	TGTGCCAGCAGCGCGTACAATGAGCAGTTCTTC
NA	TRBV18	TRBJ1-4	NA	CASSHDVTIRVSGLFF	TGTGCCAGCTCACACGACGTTACAATAAGGGTTTCGGGCCTGTTTTTT
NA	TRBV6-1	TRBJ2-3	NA	CASSESPSTSTDTQYF	TGTGCCAGCAGTGAAAGCCCGTCCACTAGCACAGATACGCAGTATTTT
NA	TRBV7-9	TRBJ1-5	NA	CASSLSGHNQPQHF	TGTGCCAGCAGCTTATCGGGGCACAATCAGCCCCAGCATTTT
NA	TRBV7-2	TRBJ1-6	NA	CASSLSPGSSPLHF	TGTGCCAGCAGCTTATCTCCAGGGAGCTCACCCCTCCACTTT
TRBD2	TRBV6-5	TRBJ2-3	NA	CASTLSGAFTDTQYF	TGTGCCAGCACTCTTAGCGGGGCCTTCACAGATACGCAGTATTTT
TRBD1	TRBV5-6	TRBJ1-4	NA	CASSSRRESGTGVGKLFF	TGTGCCAGCAGCTCCCGAAGGGAATCCGGGACAGGGGTAGGAAAACTGTTTTTT
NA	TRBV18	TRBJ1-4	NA	CASSPLGSNNEKLFF	TGTGCCAGCTCACCACTTGGGTCTAATAATGAAAAACTGTTTTTT
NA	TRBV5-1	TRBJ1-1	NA	CASSGDGWDTEAFF	TGCGCCAGCAGCGGTGATGGGTGGGACACTGAAGCTTTCTTT
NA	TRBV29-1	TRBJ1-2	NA	CSVNAGTTEVNGYTF	TGCAGCGTTAACGCCGGCACAACTGAGGTAAATGGCTACACCTTC
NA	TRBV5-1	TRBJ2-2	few	CASSLGGQLTGELFF	TGCGCCAGCAGCTTGGGAGGGCAGCTCACCGGGGAGCTGTTTTTT
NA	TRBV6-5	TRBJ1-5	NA	CASSRRDGSNQPQHF	TGTGCCAGCAGTCGCCGGGACGGGAGCAATCAGCCCCAGCATTTT
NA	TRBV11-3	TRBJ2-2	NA	CASSLGPGELFF	TGTGCCAGCAGCTTAGGTCCCGGGGAGCTGTTTTTT
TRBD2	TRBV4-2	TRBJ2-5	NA	CASSQAWGGTQETQYF	TGTGCCAGCAGCCAAGCCTGGGGGGGGACTCAAGAGACCCAGTACTTC
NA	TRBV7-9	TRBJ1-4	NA	CASSPGGSNEKLFF	TGTGCCAGCAGCCCGGGTGGGTCTAATGAAAAACTGTTTTTT
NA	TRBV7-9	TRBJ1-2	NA	CASSLAVADYGYTF	TGTGCCAGCAGCTTAGCGGTGGCTGACTATGGCTACACCTTC
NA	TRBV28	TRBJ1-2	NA	CASSFQNYGYTF	TGTGCCAGCAGTTTCCAAAACTATGGCTACACCTTC
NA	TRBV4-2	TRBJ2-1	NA	CASSQDWVGGYNEQFF	TGTGCCAGCAGCCAAGATTGGGTGGGGGGCTACAATGAGCAGTTCTTC
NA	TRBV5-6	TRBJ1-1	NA	CASSLGGNMNTEAFF	TGTGCCAGCAGCCTTGGGGGGAATATGAACACTGAAGCTTTCTTT
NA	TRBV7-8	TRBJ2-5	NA	CASSRTGTRALSGETQYF	TGTGCCAGCAGCCGGACCGGGACAAGAGCATTATCGGGTGAGACCCAGTACTTC
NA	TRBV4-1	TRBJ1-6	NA	CASSQDQGFISPLHF	TGCGCCAGCAGCCAAGACCAGGGTTTTATTTCACCCCTCCACTTT
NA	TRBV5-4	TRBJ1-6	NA	CASSQRDLRNSPLHF	TGTGCCAGCAGTCAACGGGACCTCCGCAATTCACCCCTCCACTTT
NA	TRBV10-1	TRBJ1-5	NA	CASTKGTLSNQPQHF	TGCGCCAGCACTAAAGGGACACTTAGCAATCAGCCCCAGCATTTT
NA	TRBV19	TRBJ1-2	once	CASRSTANYGYTF	TGTGCCAGTAGATCGACAGCTAACTATGGCTACACCTTC
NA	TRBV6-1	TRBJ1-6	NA	CASSGDNSPLHF	TGTGCCAGCAGTGGGGATAATTCACCCCTCCACTTT
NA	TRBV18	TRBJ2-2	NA	CASFSNDGQGTGELFF	TGTGCCAGCTTCTCGAATGACGGGCAGGGCACCGGGGAGCTGTTTTTT
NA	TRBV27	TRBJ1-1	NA	CAVRARRGPNTEAFF	TGTGCCGTCCGGGCTCGGCGGGGGCCGAACACTGAAGCTTTCTTT
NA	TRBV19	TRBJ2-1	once	CASSIKVGEQFF	TGTGCCAGTAGTATAAAGGTCGGTGAGCAGTTCTTC
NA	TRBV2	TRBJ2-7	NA	CASSDQGISEQYF	TGTGCCAGCAGTGACCAGGGGATAAGCGAGCAGTACTTC
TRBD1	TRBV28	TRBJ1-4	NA	CASSPAGQGDEKLFF	TGTGCCAGCAGCCCGGCGGGACAGGGGGATGAAAAACTGTTTTTT
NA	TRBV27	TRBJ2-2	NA	CASSFSPGGTGELFF	TGTGCCAGCAGTTTTTCTCCCGGGGGAACCGGGGAGCTGTTTTTT
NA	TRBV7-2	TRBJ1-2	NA	CASSRERQHNGYTF	TGTGCCAGCAGCCGTGAGCGACAGCATAATGGCTACACCTTC
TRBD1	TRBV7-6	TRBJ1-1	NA	CASSARGYGAFF	TGTGCCAGCAGCGCCAGGGGGTATGGAGCTTTCTTT